This TCR beta chain originates from a study of metastatic and nonmetastatic thyroid tumors. Study-level background: Comparative analysis of repertoires was undertaken across blood and tumor or nodule tissue obtained from malignant and benign thyroid patients.

Ahead of thyroid surgery, no patient had received treatment of any kind. Methods used by the authors: Across clinicopathological groups, CDR3 differences served as the basis for building a distant-metastasis classifier for papillary thyroid cancer. TCRdb reanalyzed the PCR reads via MiXCR. It is TCRdb's table, rather than the study itself, that gives the V and J calls and clone size. The top ten hold approximately 11% of the sample, which has 14,000 or so clones, approximately 30% seen once. Remarks on this clone: What it binds is unknown.

V lost 7 bases and J 0 bases, leaving 13 bases between the germline ends. CDR1 and CDR2 (germline): SGHRS, YFSETQ. There are 14 residues in the CDR3. General study findings and limits: Compared with benign nodules, malignant thyroid tumors were reported to have significantly higher TCR beta diversity in both blood and tumor.

The gene calls are TRBV5-1 and TRBJ1-1, with D unresolved. The material sequenced was tumor tissue. The clonotype originates from a male donor with papillary thyroid cancer or a benign thyroid nodule (not recorded which). Some clones in this sample may be carry-over from other donors' samples. This CDR3 is CASGQLAMNTEAFF. The CDR3 nucleotides read TGCGCCAGCGGGCAGTTAGCGATGAACACTGAAGCTTTCTTT.